Each of the 24 T cell receptor beta chains below was sequenced from the same sample in a study of technical replicates of blood from several donors. Sequencing was performed with immunoSEQ multiplex PCR; in TCRdb, only in-frame clones are kept and a portion is missing. The data hold 8,000 to 9,000 clones, with 90% observed a single time. Material for sequencing was PBMCs. The receptors were sampled from a human donor in good health.

This chain connects TRBV5-1 to TRBJ2-1; 11 bases line up with TRBD2. From germline, CDR1 is SGHRS and CDR2 YFSETQ. Trimming removed 4 bases from V and 2 bases from J; junction bases left unmatched: 2. There are 15 residues in the CDR3. CDR3 nucleotide sequence: TGCGCCAGCAGCGTGACTAGCGGGACCTACAATGAGCAGTTCTTC. This sequence encodes CASSVTSGTYNEQFF.

The chain carries TRBV30 and TRBJ1-2, with D tentatively TRBD1 (6 bases). The CDR3 loop spans 14 amino acids. Germline V gives CDR1 GTSNPN, CDR2 SVGIG (reference sequence). The V end was cut by 5 bases, the J end by 0 bases, with 13 bases between. CDR3 in amino acids: CAWSTGPANYGYTF. The CDR3 nucleotides are TGTGCCTGGTCCACAGGGCCGGCTAACTATGGCTACACCTTC.

The rearrangement links TRBV19 to TRBJ1-2; the D gene is possibly TRBD1 (6 bases). Deletions cut 2 bases from V and 2 bases from J, with 12 bases between. Germline CDR1 is LNHDA and CDR2 is SQIVND (reference sequence). CDR3 length: 15 residues. The CDR3 nucleotides read TGTGCCAGTAGTATATTGGCGGGGGGCAACTATGGCTACACCTTC. Protein: CASSILAGGNYGYTF.

CDR3 DNA sequence: TGTGCCATCAGCCGCGCCTACGAGCAGTACTTC. Amino acid sequence: CAISRAYEQYF. The chain recombines TRBV10-3 with TRBJ2-7, with D unresolved. CDR1 is ENHRY, CDR2 SYGVKD, per germline. This CDR3 comprises 11 residues. The V end lost 6 bases, the J end lost 2 bases, and 5 bases lay between the germline ends.

This CDR3 is CASSFSGLGGYTF. The CDR3 DNA is TGTGCCAGCAGCTTTTCAGGGTTGGGGGGCTACACCTTC. This rearrangement joins TRBV7-3 to TRBJ1-2; possible D gene TRBD1, 5 bases. The CDR3 has 13 amino acids. Looked up from germline, CDR1 is SGHTA and CDR2 is FQGTGA. The V end lost 3 bases, the J end lost 8 bases, and 13 bases lay between the germline ends.

The chain has TRBV2 and TRBJ1-2; tentative D call: TRBD1 (5 bases). V lost 8 bases to trimming and J lost 4 bases, with 20 bases between them. In germline, CDR1 is SNHLY, CDR2 FYNNEI. CDR3 size: 15 residues. CDR3 loop: CASVDTTGNGYGYTF. In DNA form, the CDR3 reads TGTGCCAGCGTGGACACAACGGGCAATGGCTATGGCTACACCTTC.

The V gene is TRBV6-5, the J gene TRBJ2-7; a possible D gene is TRBD2 (5 bases). This CDR3 is built from 14 residues. Germline V gives CDR1 MNHEY, CDR2 SVGAGI. Trimming took off 5 bases at V and 2 bases at J, with 13 bases between the two ends. In nucleotides, the CDR3 is TGTGCCAGCAGTCCCCGGGGATTTGCCTACGAGCAGTACTTC. It is translated as CASSPRGFAYEQYF.

This chain joins TRBV27 and TRBJ2-7; TRBD2 matches 8 bases. J was trimmed by 7 bases and V by 6 bases; bases with no gene match: 14. The length of the CDR3 is 15 residues. Germline V gives CDR1 MNHEY, CDR2 SMNVEV (reference sequence). The CDR3 loop reads CASRSTSGRGGEQYF. The CDR3 DNA follows: TGTGCCAGCAGGTCTACTAGCGGACGAGGGGGGGAGCAGTACTTC.

This chain joins TRBV6-5 and TRBJ2-5; TRBD1 matches at 9 bases. CDR1 and CDR2 (germline): MNHEY, SVGAGI. V was pared by 0 bases and J by 3 bases, with 2 bases of the junction left unmatched. This CDR3 has 15 amino acids. CDR3 DNA sequence: TGTGCCAGCAGTTACTCCGGGACAGGGAAAGAGACCCAGTACTTC. Residues: CASSYSGTGKETQYF.

The DNA for the CDR3 is TGCGCCAGCAATTCAGAGGGGGATAAAGGTGAAGCTTTCTTT. Protein: CASNSEGDKGEAFF. The J gene is TRBJ1-1, the V gene TRBV5-1; a weak D match, TRBD1 (6 bases). Trimming took off 6 bases at V and 7 bases at J, with 19 bases between the two ends. CDR1 and CDR2 (germline): SGHRS, YFSETQ. The CDR3 is made up of 14 amino acids.

This sequence joins TRBV27 and TRBJ2-2; D remains unclear. V lost 2 bases to trimming and J lost 1 base, with 5 bases between them. Germline V gene lookup returns CDR1 MNHEY and CDR2 SMNVEV (reference sequence). CDR3 length equals 14 residues. The CDR3 here is CASSLRWNTGELFF. CDR3 bases: TGTGCCAGCAGTTTACGGTGGAACACCGGGGAGCTGTTTTTT.

The chain recombines TRBV7-8 with TRBJ2-7, with 11 bases that match TRBD1. The germline V gene has CDR1 SGHVS and CDR2 FQNEAQ. The J segment lost 6 bases and the V segment lost 5 bases, leaving 9 bases of the junction unmatched. This CDR3 has 15 amino acids. CDR3 in amino acids: CASSGGGQGALEQYF. In nucleotides, the CDR3 is TGTGCCAGCAGCGGCGGTGGACAGGGGGCGCTCGAGCAGTACTTC.

V usage is TRBV7-9 and J usage is TRBJ1-2; 7 nucleotides agree with TRBD1. CDR1 is SEHNR and CDR2 is FQNEAQ in the germline V gene (reference sequence). The CDR3 is made up of 14 amino acids. V shed 5 bases, J shed 0 bases, and the junction held 3 bases outside the gene matches. The CDR3 nucleotides are TGTGCCAGCAGCGGTCAGGGGGCTAACTATGGCTACACCTTC. Translation: CASSGQGANYGYTF.

The count of this clone is one. J is TRBJ2-3 and V is TRBV2; TRBD1 matches 8 bases. The CDR3 runs to 14 residues. Trimming at V came to 5 bases and at J to 5 bases, leaving 6 bases not matched to a gene. Germline V lookup: CDR1 SNHLY, CDR2 FYNNEI. The CDR3 sequence is CASSLGQGLDTQYF. The DNA for the CDR3 is TGTGCCAGCAGTCTAGGACAGGGATTAGATACGCAGTATTTT.

In its sample, this clone was seen once. The rearrangement joins TRBV29-1 to TRBJ2-7; 7 nucleotides agree with TRBD2. The CDR3 extends over 12 amino acids. With V trimmed by 4 bases and J by 4 bases, 4 bases remained unmatched. CDR1 and CDR2 from the germline V gene are SQVTM and ANQGSEA. The CDR3 bases are TGCAGCGTTGGGGCTAGCGGATACGAGCAGTACTTC. Amino acid sequence: CSVGASGYEQYF.

The chain carries TRBV27 and TRBJ1-2, with D possibly matching TRBD1 (5 bases). Trimming removed 3 bases at V and 4 bases at J, with 15 bases between. The CDR3 totals 15 residues. CDR1 MNHEY and CDR2 SMNVEV come from the germline V gene (reference sequence). The CDR3 DNA reads as TGTGCCAGCAGTTTGGGGGGGGGATCGGTCTATGGCTACACCTTC. Its translation is CASSLGGGSVYGYTF.

This clone was picked up one time. The CDR3 region has the DNA TGTGCCAGCAGCTTGGGGACTAGCGGGAGGGATGAGCAGTTCTTC. Protein: CASSLGTSGRDEQFF. The V call is TRBV12-1, the J call TRBJ2-1; the listed D gene, TRBD2, was not tested against the DNA. TRBV12-1 is classified as a pseudogene. CDR3 length: 15 amino acids.

This chain joins TRBV19 and TRBJ1-5; possibly TRBD1 for D (5 bases). The CDR3 runs to 13 residues. Germline CDR1 reads LNHDA; CDR2 reads SQIVND (reference sequence). Trimming shortened V by 3 bases and J by 7 bases, and 10 bases separated the two germline ends. The DNA for the CDR3 is TGTGCCAGTAGTATGATGGGGCCCCAGCCCCAGCATTTT. This gives the protein CASSMMGPQPQHF.

The chain employs TRBV4-2 and TRBJ1-1, with no clear D. CDR3 length: 17 residues. V lost 0 bases, J lost 3 bases, and 17 bases lay in between. Germline V gene data show CDR1 as LGHNA and CDR2 as YNFKEQ. CDR3 DNA sequence: TGTGCCAGCAGCCAAGATCTTAGCAGCCCCACCTACACTGAAGCTTTCTTT. It codes for CASSQDLSSPTYTEAFF.

The V and J genes are TRBV19 and TRBJ2-2; D might be TRBD1 (5 bases). From germline, CDR1 is LNHDA and CDR2 SQIVND (reference sequence). The V end lost 5 bases, the J end lost 8 bases, and 9 bases lay between the germline ends. This CDR3 is 12 amino acids long. CDR3 coding DNA: TGTGCCAGTAGTTCTCAGGGAGGGGAGCTGTTTTTT. Its protein product is CASSSQGGELFF.

The CDR3 protein is CASSALLAGGFDTQYF. The CDR3 bases are TGTGCCAGCAGTGCATTACTAGCGGGAGGTTTTGATACGCAGTATTTT. The chain couples TRBV6-1 to TRBJ2-3; 12 nucleotides line up with TRBD2. The J segment lost 6 bases and the V segment lost 4 bases, leaving 8 bases of the junction unmatched. Germline V gives CDR1 MNHNS, CDR2 SASEGT. The CDR3 consists of 16 residues.

This clone was seen just once. Here the CDR3 DNA reads TGTGCCATCATGGCAGGAAGAGAACCTAATGAAAAACTGTTTTTT. Its translation is CAIMAGREPNEKLFF. The V and J genes are TRBV10-3 and TRBJ1-4; D is uncertain. CDR1 ENHRY and CDR2 SYGVKD come from the germline V gene. The V end was cut by 7 bases, the J end by 3 bases, with 15 bases between. This CDR3 contains 15 residues.

V gene TRBV11-2 combines with J gene TRBJ2-1; perhaps TRBD1 as D (5 bases). Deletions cut 3 bases from V and 8 bases from J, with 8 bases between. Germline CDR1 reads SGHAT; CDR2 reads FQNNGV. The CDR3 sequence is 12 residues long. This CDR3 reads CASSFQGYEQFF. In DNA form, the CDR3 reads TGTGCCAGCAGCTTTCAGGGTTATGAGCAGTTCTTC.

V is TRBV2 and J is TRBJ2-3; 8 bases fit TRBD2. Per germline, CDR1 SNHLY and CDR2 FYNNEI. The ends lost 8 bases at V and 0 bases at J; junction bases unmatched: 7. CDR3 length: 15 residues. The CDR3 sequence: CASRREGISTDTQYF. CDR3 coding DNA: TGTGCCAGCCGACGGGAGGGGATTAGCACAGATACGCAGTATTTT.